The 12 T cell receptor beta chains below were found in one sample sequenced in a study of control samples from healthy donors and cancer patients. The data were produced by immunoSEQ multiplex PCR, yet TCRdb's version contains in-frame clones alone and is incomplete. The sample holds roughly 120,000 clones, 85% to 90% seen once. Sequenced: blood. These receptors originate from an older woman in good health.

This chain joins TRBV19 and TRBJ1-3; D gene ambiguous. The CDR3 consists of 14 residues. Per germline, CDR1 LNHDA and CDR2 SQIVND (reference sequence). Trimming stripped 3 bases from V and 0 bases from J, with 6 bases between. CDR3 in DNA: TGTGCCAGTAGTATGCAAGCCTCTGGAAACACCATATATTTT. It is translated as CASSMQASGNTIYF. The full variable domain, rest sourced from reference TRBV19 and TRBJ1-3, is DGGITQSPKYLFRKEGQNVTLSCEQNLNHDAMYWYRQDPGQGLRLIYYSQIVNDFQKGDIAEGYSVSREKKESFPLTVTSAQKNPTAFYLCASSMQASGNTIYFGEGSWLTVV.

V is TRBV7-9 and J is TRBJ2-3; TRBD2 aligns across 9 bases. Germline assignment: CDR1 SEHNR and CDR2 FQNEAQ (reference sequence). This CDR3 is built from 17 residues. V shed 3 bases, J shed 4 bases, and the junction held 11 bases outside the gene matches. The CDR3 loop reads CASSFRSRAGGPDTQYF. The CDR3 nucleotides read TGTGCCAGCAGCTTCAGGAGCAGAGCGGGGGGTCCAGATACGCAGTATTTT.

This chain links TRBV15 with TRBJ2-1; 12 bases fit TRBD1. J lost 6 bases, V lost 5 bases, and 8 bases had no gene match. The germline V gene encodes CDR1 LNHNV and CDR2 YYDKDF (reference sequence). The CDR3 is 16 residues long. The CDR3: CATSATGTGGRNEQFF. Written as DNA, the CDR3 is TGTGCCACCAGCGCCACCGGGACAGGGGGCCGCAATGAGCAGTTCTTC.

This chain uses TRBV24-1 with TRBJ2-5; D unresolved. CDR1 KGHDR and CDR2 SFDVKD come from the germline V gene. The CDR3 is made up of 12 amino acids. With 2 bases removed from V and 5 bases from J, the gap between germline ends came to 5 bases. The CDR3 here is CATSDSQETQYF. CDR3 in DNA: TGTGCCACCAGTGATTCACAGGAGACCCAGTACTTC.

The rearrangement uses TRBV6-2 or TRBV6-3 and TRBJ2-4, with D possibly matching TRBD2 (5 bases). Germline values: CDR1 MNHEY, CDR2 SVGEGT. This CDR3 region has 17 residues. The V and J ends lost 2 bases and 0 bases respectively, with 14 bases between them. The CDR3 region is CASSYPRTGLAKNIQYF. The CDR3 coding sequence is TGTGCCAGCAGTTACCCGCGGACTGGTCTAGCCAAAAACATTCAGTACTTC.

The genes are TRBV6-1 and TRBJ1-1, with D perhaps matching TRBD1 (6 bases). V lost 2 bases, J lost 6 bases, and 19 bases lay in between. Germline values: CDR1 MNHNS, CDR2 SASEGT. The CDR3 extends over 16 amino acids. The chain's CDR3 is CASSESRGQGRPEAFF. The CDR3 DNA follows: TGTGCCAGCAGTGAAAGCCGAGGCCAGGGGAGGCCTGAAGCTTTCTTT.

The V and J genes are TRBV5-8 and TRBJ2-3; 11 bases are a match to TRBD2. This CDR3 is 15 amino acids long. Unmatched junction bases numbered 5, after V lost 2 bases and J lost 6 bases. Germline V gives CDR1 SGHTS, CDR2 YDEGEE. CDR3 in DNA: TGTGCCAGCAGCTTACTAGCGGGGGTACCTGATACGCAGTATTTT. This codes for CASSLLAGVPDTQYF.

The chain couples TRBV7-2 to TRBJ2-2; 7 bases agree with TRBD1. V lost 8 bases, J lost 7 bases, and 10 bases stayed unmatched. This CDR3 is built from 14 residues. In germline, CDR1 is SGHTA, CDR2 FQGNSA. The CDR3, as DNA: TGTGCCAGCGGACACGGGACAGCTCGCGGGGAGCTGTTTTTT. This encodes CASGHGTARGELFF.

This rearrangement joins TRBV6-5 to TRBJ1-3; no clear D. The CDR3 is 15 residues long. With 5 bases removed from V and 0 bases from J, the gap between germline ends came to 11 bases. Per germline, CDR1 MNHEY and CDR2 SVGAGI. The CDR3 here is CASSTTSSSGNTIYF. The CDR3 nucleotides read TGTGCCAGCAGTACAACATCTTCCTCTGGAAACACCATATATTTT.

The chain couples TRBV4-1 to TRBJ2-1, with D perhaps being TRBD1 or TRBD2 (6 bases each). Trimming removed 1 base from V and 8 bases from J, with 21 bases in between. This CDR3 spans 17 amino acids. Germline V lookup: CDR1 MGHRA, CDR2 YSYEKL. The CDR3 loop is CASSQGNAGGPGYEQFF. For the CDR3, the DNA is TGCGCCAGCAGCCAAGGGAACGCTGGGGGGCCTGGTTATGAGCAGTTCTTC.

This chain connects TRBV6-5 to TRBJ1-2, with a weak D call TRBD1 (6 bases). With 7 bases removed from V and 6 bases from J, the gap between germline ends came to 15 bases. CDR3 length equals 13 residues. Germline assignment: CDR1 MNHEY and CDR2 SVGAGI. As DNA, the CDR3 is TGTGCCAGCACCGTTAGGGCAGGGGATGGCTACACCTTC. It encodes CASTVRAGDGYTF.

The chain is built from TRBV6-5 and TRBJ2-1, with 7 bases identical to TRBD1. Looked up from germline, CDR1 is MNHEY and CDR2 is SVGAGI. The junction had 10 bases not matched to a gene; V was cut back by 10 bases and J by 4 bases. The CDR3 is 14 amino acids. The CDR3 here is CATRGRDRYNEQFF. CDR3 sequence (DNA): TGTGCCACCAGGGGCCGGGACAGATACAATGAGCAGTTCTTC.